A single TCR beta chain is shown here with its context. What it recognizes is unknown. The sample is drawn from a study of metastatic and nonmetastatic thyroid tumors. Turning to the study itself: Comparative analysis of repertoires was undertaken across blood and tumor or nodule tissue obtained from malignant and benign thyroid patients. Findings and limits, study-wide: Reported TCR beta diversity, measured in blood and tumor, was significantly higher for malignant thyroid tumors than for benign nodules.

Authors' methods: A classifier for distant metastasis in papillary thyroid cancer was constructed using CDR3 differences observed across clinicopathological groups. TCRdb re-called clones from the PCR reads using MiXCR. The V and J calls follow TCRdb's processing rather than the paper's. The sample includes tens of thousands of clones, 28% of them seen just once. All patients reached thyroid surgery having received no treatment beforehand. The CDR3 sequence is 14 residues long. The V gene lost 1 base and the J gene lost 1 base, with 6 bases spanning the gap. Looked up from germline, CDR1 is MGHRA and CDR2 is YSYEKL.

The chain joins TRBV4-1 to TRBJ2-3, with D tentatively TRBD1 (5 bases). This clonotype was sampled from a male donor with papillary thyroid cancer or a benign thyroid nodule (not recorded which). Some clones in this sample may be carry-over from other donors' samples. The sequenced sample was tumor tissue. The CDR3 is CASSQGGRTDTQYF. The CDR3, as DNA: TGCGCCAGCAGCCAAGGGGGCCGCACAGATACGCAGTATTTT.